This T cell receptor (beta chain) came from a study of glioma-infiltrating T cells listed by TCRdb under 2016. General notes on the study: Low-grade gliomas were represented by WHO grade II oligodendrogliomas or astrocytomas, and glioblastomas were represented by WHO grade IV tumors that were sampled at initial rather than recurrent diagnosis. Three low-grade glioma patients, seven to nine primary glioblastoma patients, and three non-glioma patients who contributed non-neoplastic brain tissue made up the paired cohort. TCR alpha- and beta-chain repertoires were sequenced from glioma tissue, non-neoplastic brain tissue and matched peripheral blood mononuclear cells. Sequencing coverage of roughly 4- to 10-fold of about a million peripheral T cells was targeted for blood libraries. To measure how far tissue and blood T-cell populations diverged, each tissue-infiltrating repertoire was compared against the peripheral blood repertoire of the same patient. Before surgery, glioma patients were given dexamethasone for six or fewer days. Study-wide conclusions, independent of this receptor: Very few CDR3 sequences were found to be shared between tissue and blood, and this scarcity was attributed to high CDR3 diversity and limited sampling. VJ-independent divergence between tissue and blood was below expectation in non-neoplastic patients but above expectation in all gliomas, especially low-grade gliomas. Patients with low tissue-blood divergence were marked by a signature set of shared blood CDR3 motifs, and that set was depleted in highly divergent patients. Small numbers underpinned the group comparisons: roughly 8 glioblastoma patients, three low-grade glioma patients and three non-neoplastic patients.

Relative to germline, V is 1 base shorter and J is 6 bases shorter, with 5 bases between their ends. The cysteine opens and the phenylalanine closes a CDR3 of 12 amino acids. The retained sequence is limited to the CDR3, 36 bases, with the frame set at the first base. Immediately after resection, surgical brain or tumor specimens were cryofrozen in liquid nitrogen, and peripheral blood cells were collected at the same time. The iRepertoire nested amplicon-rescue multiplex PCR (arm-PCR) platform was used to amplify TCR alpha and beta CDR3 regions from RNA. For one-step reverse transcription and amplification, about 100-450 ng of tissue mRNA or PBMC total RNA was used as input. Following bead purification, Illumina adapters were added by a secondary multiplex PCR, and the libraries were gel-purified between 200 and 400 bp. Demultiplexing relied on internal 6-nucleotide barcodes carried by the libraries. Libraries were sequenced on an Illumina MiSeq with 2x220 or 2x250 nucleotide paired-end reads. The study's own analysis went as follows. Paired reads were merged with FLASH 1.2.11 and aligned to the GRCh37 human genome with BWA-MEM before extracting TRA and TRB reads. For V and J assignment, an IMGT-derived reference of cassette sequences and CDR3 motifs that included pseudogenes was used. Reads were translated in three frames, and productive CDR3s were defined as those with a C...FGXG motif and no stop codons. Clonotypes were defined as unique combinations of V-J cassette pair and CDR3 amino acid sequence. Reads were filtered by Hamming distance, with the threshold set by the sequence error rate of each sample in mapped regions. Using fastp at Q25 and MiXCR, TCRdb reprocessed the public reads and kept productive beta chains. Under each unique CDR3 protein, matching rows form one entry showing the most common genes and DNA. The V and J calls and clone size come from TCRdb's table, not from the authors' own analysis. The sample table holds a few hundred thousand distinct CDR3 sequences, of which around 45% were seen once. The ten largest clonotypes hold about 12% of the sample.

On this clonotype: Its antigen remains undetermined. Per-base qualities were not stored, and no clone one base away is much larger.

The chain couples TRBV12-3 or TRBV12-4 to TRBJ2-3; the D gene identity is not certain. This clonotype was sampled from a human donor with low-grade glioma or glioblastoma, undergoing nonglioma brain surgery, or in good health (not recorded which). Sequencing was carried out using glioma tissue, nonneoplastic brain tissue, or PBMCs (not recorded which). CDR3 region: CASSLEGDTQYF. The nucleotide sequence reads TGTGCCAGCAGTTTAGAAGGGGATACGCAGTATTTT.